Listed here are 26 T cell receptor beta chains from one sample, sequenced in a study of OX40 agonist ivuxolimab in advanced cancers. Libraries were prepared by immunoSEQ multiplex PCR; TCRdb keeps only in-frame clonotypes and omits some of them. Of around 72,000 clones listed, roughly nine tenths are singletons. The material was CD4+ or CD8+ T cells sorted from blood, obtained in a trial of the OX40 agonist ivuxolimab. The receptor source for this set is an adult with an advanced solid tumor such as melanoma, head and neck, liver or kidney cancer.

The rearrangement uses TRBV7-9 and TRBJ2-1; 10 nucleotides align to TRBD2. This CDR3 region has 17 residues. Germline lookup yields CDR1 SEHNR and CDR2 FQNEAQ (reference sequence). The ends lost 2 bases at V and 5 bases at J; junction bases unmatched: 9. CDR3 in amino acids: CASSLIRLAGVDNEQFF. The DNA for the CDR3 is TGTGCCAGCAGCTTAATCCGCCTAGCGGGAGTAGACAATGAGCAGTTCTTC.

This CDR3 reads CASSLGQGSAFF. CDR3 DNA sequence: TGCGCCAGCAGCCTAGGACAGGGATCAGCTTTCTTT. This chain joins TRBV5-1 and TRBJ1-1; TRBD1 agrees at 8 bases. Germline V lookup: CDR1 SGHRS, CDR2 YFSETQ. There are 12 residues in the CDR3. Trimming at V came to 4 bases and at J to 10 bases, leaving 6 bases not matched to a gene. Filled out from reference TRBV5-1 and TRBJ1-1, the complete variable domain reads KAGVTQTPRYLIKTRGQQVTLSCSPISGHRSVSWYQQTPGQGLQFLFEYFSETQRNKGNFPGRFSGRQFSNSRSEMNVSTLELGDSALYLCASSLGQGSAFFGQGTRLTVV.

V gene TRBV7-8 combines with J gene TRBJ2-7; the D gene is possibly TRBD2 (6 bases). The CDR3 loop spans 16 amino acids. The V end was cut by 1 base, the J end by 3 bases, with 16 bases between. Germline-derived CDR1 and CDR2 are SGHVS and FQNEAQ. The CDR3 region is CASSLGGLSSRYEQYF. The CDR3 DNA reads TGTGCCAGCAGCTTAGGAGGACTATCCTCTCGCTACGAGCAGTACTTC.

This clone was found a few times. V is TRBV18 and J is TRBJ1-4; perhaps TRBD1 as D (5 bases). The CDR3 is 15 amino acids. Trimming removed 4 bases from V and 10 bases from J, with 19 bases in between. In germline, CDR1 is KGHSH, CDR2 LQKENI. The chain's CDR3 is CASSLAGGGSGKLFF. The CDR3 nucleotides read TGTGCCAGCTCACTGGCCGGGGGTGGCTCCGGAAAACTGTTTTTT.

The chain has TRBV18 and TRBJ2-7; 7 nucleotides match TRBD2. The V segment lost 3 bases and the J segment 2 bases; nucleotides outside the gene matches: 4. Germline CDR1 and CDR2: KGHSH and LQKENI. The CDR3 runs to 14 residues. This CDR3 reads CASSPSGPTYEQYF. CDR3 DNA sequence: TGTGCCAGCTCACCTAGCGGGCCCACCTACGAGCAGTACTTC.

The chain uses TRBV7-9 and TRBJ1-3; D not resolved. Deletions cut 5 bases from V and 0 bases from J, with 11 bases between. Germline-derived CDR1 and CDR2 are SEHNR and FQNEAQ (reference sequence). This CDR3 has 15 amino acids. CDR3 residues: CASSAAGLSGNTIYF. The CDR3 coding sequence is TGTGCCAGCAGCGCAGCAGGACTCTCTGGAAACACCATATATTTT. The full variable domain, its missing parts supplied by reference TRBV7-9 and TRBJ1-3, is DTGVSQNPRHKITKRGQNVTFRCDPISEHNRLYWYRQTLGQGPEFLTYFQNEAQLEKSRLLSDRFSAERPKGSFSTLEIQRTEQGDSAMYLCASSAAGLSGNTIYFGEGSWLTVV.

The rearrangement joins TRBV6-1 to TRBJ2-7, with 7 nucleotides matching TRBD1. The V segment lost 8 bases and the J segment 4 bases; nucleotides outside the gene matches: 11. This CDR3 comprises 14 residues. CDR1 is MNHNS and CDR2 is SASEGT in the germline V gene. The CDR3 here is CASGPGTASYEQYF. Written as DNA, the CDR3 is TGTGCCAGCGGCCCCGGGACAGCGAGTTACGAGCAGTACTTC.

The V call is TRBV2, the J call TRBJ1-2; D gene unclear. CDR3 length: 12 amino acids. Germline values: CDR1 SNHLY, CDR2 FYNNEI. Between the trimmed V and J ends, which lost 2 bases and 8 bases, there was a span of 9 bases. The CDR3 reads CASSEMGGGYTF. The DNA of the CDR3 is TGTGCCAGCAGTGAAATGGGTGGAGGCTACACCTTC.

The chain joins TRBV6-5 to TRBJ1-1; possibly TRBD1 for D (5 bases). Germline loops: CDR1 MNHEY, CDR2 SVGAGI. With 7 bases removed from V and 6 bases from J, the gap between germline ends came to 9 bases. The CDR3 sequence is 11 residues long. This CDR3 reads CASKRQSEAFF. Written as DNA, the CDR3 is TGTGCCAGCAAGAGACAGTCTGAAGCTTTCTTT.

The CDR3, as DNA: TGCGCCAGCAGCCAACCTGGACCGACTAATGAAAAACTGTTTTTT. Its translation: CASSQPGPTNEKLFF. The chain is built from TRBV4-1 and TRBJ1-4; no firm D call. Germline V gene sequence: CDR1 MGHRA, CDR2 YSYEKL. With 2 bases removed from V and 2 bases from J, the gap between germline ends came to 9 bases. The CDR3 covers 15 residues.

The rearrangement links TRBV5-6 to TRBJ2-7, with D possibly called TRBD1 or TRBD2 (5 bases each). The V gene lost 4 bases and the J gene lost 4 bases, with 12 bases spanning the gap. The CDR3 totals 13 residues. Looked up from germline, CDR1 is SGHDT and CDR2 is YYEEEE. CDR3 in amino acids: CASSIQGGYEQYF. The CDR3 DNA is TGTGCCAGCAGCATTCAGGGCGGGTACGAGCAGTACTTC.

The rearrangement links TRBV7-6 to TRBJ1-1, with TRBD1 matching over 8 bases. The V gene's germline CDR1 is SGHVS and CDR2 FNYEAQ. CDR3 size: 13 residues. Losses at the gene ends were 5 bases for V and 10 bases for J; bases not matched to a gene: 9. In nucleotides, the CDR3 is TGTGCCAGCAGCCCCACCTCCGGGACAGGAGCTTTCTTT. Translated, it gives CASSPTSGTGAFF.

As regards this clone: At the DNA level, this CDR3 is encoded by other sequences in the same sample as well. The chain combines TRBV6-1 with TRBJ2-5, with 12 bases identical to TRBD1. Trimming at V came to 7 bases and at J to 6 bases, leaving 6 bases not matched to a gene. This CDR3 comprises 14 residues. Germline CDR1 MNHNS, CDR2 SASEGT. This chain's CDR3 is CASTRDRGQQTQYF. In DNA, the CDR3 is TGTGCCAGCACCAGGGACAGGGGGCAGCAGACCCAGTACTTC.

This clone has just a few counts. The J gene is TRBJ2-1, the V gene TRBV11-1; tentatively, D is TRBD2 (6 bases). The length of the CDR3 is 15 residues. CDR1 and CDR2 from the germline V gene are SGHAT and FQDESV (reference sequence). V lost 6 bases and J lost 1, with 13 bases in between. CDR3 loop: CASSPWEASYNEQFF. The CDR3 DNA is TGTGCCAGCAGTCCCTGGGAGGCTTCCTACAATGAGCAGTTCTTC.

J is TRBJ2-3 and V is TRBV7-6, with D maybe TRBD2 (6 bases). CDR1 and CDR2 (germline): SGHVS, FNYEAQ. The V end was cut by 5 bases, the J end by 0 bases, with 18 bases between. The CDR3 is 17 residues long. The CDR3, as DNA: TGTGCCAGCAGCCCATCCGGGCGGGACCCTAGCACAGATACGCAGTATTTT. Amino acids: CASSPSGRDPSTDTQYF. Together with reference TRBV7-6 and TRBJ2-3, the CDR3 gives the full variable domain: GAGVSQSPRYKVTKRGQDVALRCDPISGHVSLYWYRQALGQGPEFLTYFNYEAQQDKSGLPNDRFSAERPEGSISTLTIQRTEQRDSAMYRCASSPSGRDPSTDTQYFGPGTRLTVL.

The chain is built from TRBV5-1 and TRBJ2-1; TRBD2 matches at 15 bases. Germline V lookup: CDR1 SGHRS, CDR2 YFSETQ. V was pared by 4 bases and J by 1 base, with 0 bases of the junction left unmatched. The CDR3 covers 16 residues. CDR3 region: CASSGTSGGSYNEQFF. The CDR3 region has the DNA TGCGCCAGCAGCGGGACTAGCGGGGGGTCCTACAATGAGCAGTTCTTC.

This chain links TRBV5-1 with TRBJ1-1; perhaps TRBD1 as D (6 bases). This CDR3 region has 14 residues. Germline values: CDR1 SGHRS, CDR2 YFSETQ. V gave up 0 bases and J gave up 5 bases, with 11 bases separating them. CDR3 nucleotide sequence: TGCGCCAGCAGCTTGGCCGGGACACTTACTGAAGCTTTCTTT. This translates into CASSLAGTLTEAFF.

The chain couples TRBV5-1 to TRBJ1-1; 7 bases map to TRBD1. This CDR3 spans 17 amino acids. Germline loops: CDR1 SGHRS, CDR2 YFSETQ. V shed 3 bases and J 0 bases; nucleotides not matched to a gene: 11. The CDR3 sequence: CASSSGTAALMNTEAFF. The CDR3 nucleotides are TGCGCCAGCAGCTCTGGGACAGCAGCCTTAATGAACACTGAAGCTTTCTTT.

The rearrangement uses TRBV5-1 and TRBJ1-4; D not certain. CDR1 is SGHRS, CDR2 YFSETQ, per germline. The ends were cut back, 0 bases at V and 7 bases at J, with 16 bases in the middle. This CDR3 is 16 amino acids long. For the CDR3, the DNA is TGCGCCAGCAGCTTGGCCCCACCTCCCGTAAGTGAAAAACTGTTTTTT. Amino acids: CASSLAPPPVSEKLFF.

This clone was picked up one time. V is TRBV29-1 and J is TRBJ2-7, with TRBD1 matching over 10 bases. Losses at the gene ends were 4 bases for V and 7 bases for J; bases not matched to a gene: 13. The CDR3 has 15 residues. Germline V gene lookup returns CDR1 SQVTM and CDR2 ANQGSEA. Here the CDR3 DNA reads TGCAGCGTTGGGGAGGAGGGACAGGGGTTTAGGGAGCAGTACTTC. As protein: CSVGEEGQGFREQYF.

The V and J genes are TRBV19 and TRBJ1-1; D uncertain. The V gene's germline CDR1 is LNHDA and CDR2 SQIVND (reference sequence). V was cut by 5 bases and J by 2 bases, with 9 bases left in between. The CDR3 is 13 amino acids. The CDR3 reads CASSEQRNTEAFF. The CDR3 coding sequence is TGTGCCAGTAGTGAACAGAGAAACACTGAAGCTTTCTTT.

The V and J genes are TRBV5-1 and TRBJ2-7; D not certain. CDR3 size: 13 residues. In germline, CDR1 is SGHRS, CDR2 YFSETQ. The V end was cut by 3 bases, the J end by 6 bases, with 13 bases between. CDR3 loop: CASSSPPRSEQYF. In nucleotides, the CDR3 is TGCGCCAGCAGCTCCCCCCCAAGGTCCGAGCAGTACTTC. The complete variable domain, with remaining parts taken from reference TRBV5-1 and TRBJ2-7, reads KAGVTQTPRYLIKTRGQQVTLSCSPISGHRSVSWYQQTPGQGLQFLFEYFSETQRNKGNFPGRFSGRQFSNSRSEMNVSTLELGDSALYLCASSSPPRSEQYFGPGTRLTVT.

The chain couples TRBV5-4 to TRBJ1-2; D remains ambiguous. V was pared by 4 bases and J by 2 bases, with 12 bases between. Germline CDR1 reads SGHNT; CDR2 reads YYREEE (reference sequence). The CDR3 covers 14 residues. The CDR3 sequence is CASSRVGENYGYTF. In nucleotides, the CDR3 is TGTGCCAGCAGCCGGGTCGGGGAGAACTATGGCTACACCTTC.

The rearrangement uses TRBV5-1 and TRBJ1-3; 7 nucleotides agree with TRBD1. The germline V gene encodes CDR1 SGHRS and CDR2 YFSETQ. CDR3 length: 14 amino acids. J was trimmed by 4 bases and V by 0 bases; bases with no gene match: 1. The CDR3 DNA follows: TGCGCCAGCAGCTTGGAAGGGGGCGGAAACACCATATATTTT. It encodes CASSLEGGGNTIYF.

Turning to this clone: Other nucleotide sequences from this sample produce the same CDR3. The CDR3 region has the DNA TGTGCCAGCAGCGTAGCCGGGGAAGGCTATGGCTACACCTTC. It codes for CASSVAGEGYGYTF. The chain links TRBV9 to TRBJ1-2; D unclear. The germline V gene encodes CDR1 SGDLS and CDR2 YYNGEE. Trimming shortened V by 0 bases and J by 4 bases, and 10 bases separated the two germline ends. The CDR3 contains 14 residues.

This sequence joins TRBV11-2 and TRBJ2-3, with TRBD1 matching 7 bases. J lost 0 bases, V lost 5 bases, and 5 bases had no gene match. The CDR3 is 15 residues long. Germline CDR1 SGHAT, CDR2 FQNNGV. The DNA of the CDR3 is TGTGCCAGCAGCCCGATGGGACAGAGCACAGATACGCAGTATTTT. Translating it yields CASSPMGQSTDTQYF.